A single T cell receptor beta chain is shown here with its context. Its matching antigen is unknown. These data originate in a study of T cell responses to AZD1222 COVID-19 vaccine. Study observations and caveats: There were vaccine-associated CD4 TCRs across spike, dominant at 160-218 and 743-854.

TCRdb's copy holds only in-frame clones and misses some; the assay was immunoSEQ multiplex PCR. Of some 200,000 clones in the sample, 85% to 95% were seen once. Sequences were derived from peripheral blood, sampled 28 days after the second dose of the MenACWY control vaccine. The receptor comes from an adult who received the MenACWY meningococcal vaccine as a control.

The CDR3 sequence: CASSHYPDNFGNTIYF. CDR3 coding DNA: TGTGCCAGCAGCCACTACCCAGACAACTTTGGAAACACCATATATTTT. V gene TRBV3-1 (or the pseudogene TRBV3-2) combines with J gene TRBJ1-3; unclear D gene. The V gene lost 3 bases and the J gene lost 3 bases, with 15 bases spanning the gap. Germline-derived CDR1 and CDR2 are LGHDT and YNNKEL (reference sequence). The CDR3 sequence is 16 residues long.